The rows below give T cell receptor beta chains drawn from one sample of a study of cytomegalovirus exposure and HLA in healthy donors. Produced via immunoSEQ multiplex PCR; TCRdb's table is partial and in-frame only. The repertoire holds 90,000 or so clones, with under 80% as singletons. Material for sequencing was PBMCs. Receptors were obtained from a man aged 55-75 years in good health and CMV-seronegative. Each CDR3 is given with its conserved first and last residue. The D gene is left open where the match is weak. Where a row states a size, it is once, few, many or the class of an expanded clone; other rows omit it.

clone_size j_call v_call d_call cdr3_nt cdr3_aa
NA TRBJ1-5 TRBV19 NA TGTGCCAGTGCGGCATTTGGGGGACAACAGCATTTT CASAAFGGQQHF
NA TRBJ2-5 TRBV1 NA TGCACCAGCAGCCAAGATCGCGGGGTAGAGACCCAGTACTTC CTSSQDRGVETQYF
NA TRBJ1-4 TRBV6-6 NA TGTGCCAGCAGTCCCTACTCCGAGGGAAAACTGTTTTTT CASSPYSEGKLFF
few TRBJ2-2 TRBV7-3 TRBD2 TGTGCCAGCAGCTTAAGGAGCGGGGGGGCCGCCGGGGAGCTGTTTTTT CASSLRSGGAAGELFF
NA TRBJ2-2 TRBV11-3 TRBD1 TGTGCCAGCAGCTTAGATGCCAGGGGGCCTGCCGGGGAGCTGTTTTTT CASSLDARGPAGELFF
NA TRBJ2-1 TRBV5-8 NA TGTGCCAGCAGCTTGGACAGGCTCTCCTACAATGAGCAGTTCTTC CASSLDRLSYNEQFF
NA TRBJ2-2 TRBV19 NA TGTGCCAGTAGTCGAGAGTGGAGCACCGGGGAGCTGTTTTTT CASSREWSTGELFF
NA TRBJ2-7 TRBV4-2 TRBD2 TGTGCCAGCAGCCTTCAGTTAGCGGGGGGCTCCTCCTACGAGCAGTACTTC CASSLQLAGGSSYEQYF
few TRBJ1-4 TRBV5-1 TRBD1 TGCGCCAGCAGCTTGTTAACAGGGGACGAAAAACTGTTTTTT CASSLLTGDEKLFF
NA TRBJ1-2 TRBV5-1 NA TGCGCCAGCAGCGCCAACAGGGATCCCCGTCTACTTAACTATGGCTACACCTTC CASSANRDPRLLNYGYTF
NA TRBJ2-7 TRBV19 TRBD1 TGTGCCAGTGGATCCGGGACAGGTCATTACGAGCAGTACTTC CASGSGTGHYEQYF
few TRBJ2-7 TRBV11-2 TRBD1 TGTGCCAGCAGCTTACGTAGGACAGGGGCCTCCTACGAGCAGTACTTC CASSLRRTGASYEQYF
NA TRBJ2-1 TRBV6-5 TRBD2 TGTGCCAGCAGTAGTAGCGGGGGGGCCTACAATGAGCAGTTCTTC CASSSSGGAYNEQFF
few TRBJ1-3 TRBV15 TRBD1 TGTGCCACCAGCTCCCAGGGGGCGCAGGGAAACACCATATATTTT CATSSQGAQGNTIYF
NA TRBJ1-1 TRBV21-1 NA TGTGCCAGCAGCAAAGGGGGTGGCAGGGGGCAAACTGAAGCTTTCTTT CASSKGGGRGQTEAFF